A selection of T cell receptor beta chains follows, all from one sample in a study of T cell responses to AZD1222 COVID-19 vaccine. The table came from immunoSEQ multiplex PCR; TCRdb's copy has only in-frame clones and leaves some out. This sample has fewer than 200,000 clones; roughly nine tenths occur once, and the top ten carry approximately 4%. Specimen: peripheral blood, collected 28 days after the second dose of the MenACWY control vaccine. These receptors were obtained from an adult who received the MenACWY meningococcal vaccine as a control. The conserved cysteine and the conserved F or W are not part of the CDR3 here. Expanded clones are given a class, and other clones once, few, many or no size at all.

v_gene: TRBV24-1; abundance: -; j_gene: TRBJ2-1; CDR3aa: ATSELRGEQF
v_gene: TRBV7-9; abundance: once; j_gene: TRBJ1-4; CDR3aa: ASMGGEKLF
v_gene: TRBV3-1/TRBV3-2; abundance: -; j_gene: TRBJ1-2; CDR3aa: ASSQDGSYYGYT
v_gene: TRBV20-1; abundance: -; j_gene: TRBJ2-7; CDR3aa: SARLGAEQY
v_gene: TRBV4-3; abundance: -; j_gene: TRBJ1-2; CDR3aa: ASSPGTGGRRDGYT
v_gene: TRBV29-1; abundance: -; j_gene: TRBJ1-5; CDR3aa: SAGTDYQPQH
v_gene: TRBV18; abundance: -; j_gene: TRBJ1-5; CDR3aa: ASSPDRGVQPQH
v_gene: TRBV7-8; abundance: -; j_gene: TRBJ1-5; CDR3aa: ASSTRQGLQPQH
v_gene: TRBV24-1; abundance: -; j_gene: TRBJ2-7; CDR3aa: ATSRGQSSYEQY
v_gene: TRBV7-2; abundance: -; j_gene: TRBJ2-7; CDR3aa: ASSLAASGKQY
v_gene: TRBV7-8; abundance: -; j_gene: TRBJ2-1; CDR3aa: ASSWGLAGGYNGQF
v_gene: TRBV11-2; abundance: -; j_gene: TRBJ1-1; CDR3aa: ASSLTGRLNTEAF
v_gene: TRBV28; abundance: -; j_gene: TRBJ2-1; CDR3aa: ASKGLAGPGEQF
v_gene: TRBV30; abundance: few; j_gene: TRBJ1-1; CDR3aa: AWSVRTGLYTEAF
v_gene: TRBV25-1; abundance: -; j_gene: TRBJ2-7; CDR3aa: ASRPGGSGYEQY
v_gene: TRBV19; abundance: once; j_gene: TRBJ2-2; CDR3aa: ASSILASLNTGELF
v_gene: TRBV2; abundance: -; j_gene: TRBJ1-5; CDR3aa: ASRVGGSNQPQH
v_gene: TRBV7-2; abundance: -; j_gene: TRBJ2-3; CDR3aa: ASSPDLAADTQY
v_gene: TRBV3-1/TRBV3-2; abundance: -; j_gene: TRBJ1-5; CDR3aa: ASSPDTNQPQH
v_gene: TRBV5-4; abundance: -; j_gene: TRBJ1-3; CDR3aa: ASSLMADGNTIY
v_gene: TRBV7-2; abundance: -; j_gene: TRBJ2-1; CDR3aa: ASSLAGQYNEQF
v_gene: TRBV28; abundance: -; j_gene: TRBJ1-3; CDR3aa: ASSSGAGIGNTIY
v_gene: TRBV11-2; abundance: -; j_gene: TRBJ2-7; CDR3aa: ASSLGLADNYEQY
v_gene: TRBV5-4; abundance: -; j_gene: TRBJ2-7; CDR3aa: ASSQERTSSYEQY
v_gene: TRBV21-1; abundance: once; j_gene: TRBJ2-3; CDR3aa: ASSPDRRTGHTDTQY
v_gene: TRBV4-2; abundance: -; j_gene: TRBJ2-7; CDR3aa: ASSQKLTSYEQY
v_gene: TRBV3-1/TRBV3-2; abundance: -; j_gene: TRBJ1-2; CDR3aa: ASSLVTSGGYT
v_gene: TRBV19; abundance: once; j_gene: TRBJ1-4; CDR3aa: ASSMVWNEKLF
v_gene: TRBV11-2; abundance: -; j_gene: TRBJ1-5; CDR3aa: ASSLGDRGGNQPQH
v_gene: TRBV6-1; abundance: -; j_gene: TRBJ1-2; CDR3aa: ASSEIGFAPSYGYT
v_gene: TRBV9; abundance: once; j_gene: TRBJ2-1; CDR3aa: ASSVATGLAVNEQF
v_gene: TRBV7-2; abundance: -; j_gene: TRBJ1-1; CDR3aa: ASSPRQGWDTEAF
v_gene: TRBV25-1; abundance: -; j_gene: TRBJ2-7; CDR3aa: ASSTGPRG
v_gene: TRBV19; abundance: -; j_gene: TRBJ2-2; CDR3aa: ASRWRSTGELF
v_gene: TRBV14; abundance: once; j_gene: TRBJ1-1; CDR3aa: ASSPQVGQMNTEAF
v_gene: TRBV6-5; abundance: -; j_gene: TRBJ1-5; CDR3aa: ASSLGTGVLQPQH
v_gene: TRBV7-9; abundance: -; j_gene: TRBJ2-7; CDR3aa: ASSPPLGREVYEQY
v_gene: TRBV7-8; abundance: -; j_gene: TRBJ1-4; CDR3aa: ASSSNRGGEKLF
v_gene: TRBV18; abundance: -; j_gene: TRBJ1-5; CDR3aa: ASSRTDRGGQPQH
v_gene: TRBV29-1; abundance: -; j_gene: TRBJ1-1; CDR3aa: SPVIIGNTEAF
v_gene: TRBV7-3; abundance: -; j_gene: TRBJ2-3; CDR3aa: ASSLDPGLAGLDTQY
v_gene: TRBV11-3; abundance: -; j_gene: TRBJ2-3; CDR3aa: ASSLGRLASDTQY
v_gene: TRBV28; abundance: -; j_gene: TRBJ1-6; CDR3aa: ASSLERDSPLH
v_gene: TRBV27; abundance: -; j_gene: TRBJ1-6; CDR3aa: ASSLSLANSPLH
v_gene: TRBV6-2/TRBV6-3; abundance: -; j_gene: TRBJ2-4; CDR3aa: ASRSPFLAKNIQY
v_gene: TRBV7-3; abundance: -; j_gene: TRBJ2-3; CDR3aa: ASSFRDRVTDTQY
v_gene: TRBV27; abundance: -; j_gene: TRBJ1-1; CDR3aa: ASMPITGLNTEAF
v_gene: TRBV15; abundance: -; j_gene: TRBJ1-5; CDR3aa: ATSRDTGEHQPQH
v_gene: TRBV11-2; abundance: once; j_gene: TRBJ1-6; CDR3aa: ASSFNTAYNSPLH
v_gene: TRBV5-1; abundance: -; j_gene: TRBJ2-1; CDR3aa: ASSLGLAGPRGYNEQF